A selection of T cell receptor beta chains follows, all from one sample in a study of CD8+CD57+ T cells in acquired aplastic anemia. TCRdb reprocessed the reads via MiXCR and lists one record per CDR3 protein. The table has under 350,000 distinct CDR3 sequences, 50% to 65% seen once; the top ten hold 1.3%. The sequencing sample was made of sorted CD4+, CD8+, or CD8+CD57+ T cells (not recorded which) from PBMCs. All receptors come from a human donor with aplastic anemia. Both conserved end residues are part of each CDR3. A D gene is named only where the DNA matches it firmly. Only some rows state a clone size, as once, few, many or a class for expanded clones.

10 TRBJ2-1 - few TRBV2 CASSEDSDVF TGTGCCAGCAGTGAAGATTCGGATGTGTTC
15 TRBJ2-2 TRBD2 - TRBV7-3 CASSLKGLAGGELFF TGTGCCAGCAGCTTAAAGGGACTAGCGGGCGGGGAGCTGTTTTTT
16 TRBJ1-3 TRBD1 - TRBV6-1 CASSEGDSFSGNTIYF TGTGCCAGCAGTGAGGGGGACAGCTTCTCTGGAAACACCATATATTTT
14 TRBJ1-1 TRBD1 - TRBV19 CASEVTGRGTEAFF TGTGCCAGCGAGGTGACAGGGCGAGGTACTGAAGCTTTCTTT
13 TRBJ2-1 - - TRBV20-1 CSSGPSSYNEQFF TGCAGTAGCGGTCCAAGCTCCTACAATGAGCAGTTCTTC
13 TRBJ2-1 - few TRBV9 CASSLPTRNEQFF TGTGCCAGCAGCTTACCTACACGGAATGAGCAGTTCTTC
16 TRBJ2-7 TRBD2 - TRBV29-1 CSVEGLAGDNSYEQYF TGCAGCGTTGAAGGGCTAGCGGGGGACAACTCCTACGAGCAGTACTTC
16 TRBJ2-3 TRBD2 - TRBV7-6 CASSCPGSGKFHTQYF TGTGCCAGCAGCTGCCCGGGTAGCGGGAAGTTCCATACGCAGTATTTT
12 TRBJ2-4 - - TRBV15 CATSRDRRKQYF TGTGCCACCAGCAGAGATCGGAGGAAACAGTACTTC
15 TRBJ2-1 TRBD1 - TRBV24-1 CATSDIRGQYNEQFF TGTGCCACCAGTGATATAAGGGGACAGTACAATGAGCAGTTCTTC
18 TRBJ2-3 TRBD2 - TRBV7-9 CASTSQTQLAEVADTQYF TGTGCCAGCACATCTCAAACTCAACTAGCGGAAGTGGCAGATACGCAGTATTTT
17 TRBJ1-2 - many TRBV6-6 CASSRKTVGHLIIGYTF TGTGCCAGCAGTCGCAAGACAGTTGGCCACTTAATTATAGGCTACACCTTC
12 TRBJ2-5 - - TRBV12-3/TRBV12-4 CASRVGGETQYF TGTGCCAGCAGGGTGGGGGGAGAGACCCAGTACTTC
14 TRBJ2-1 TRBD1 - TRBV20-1 CSARPGQGADEQFF TGCAGTGCTCGTCCGGGGCAGGGGGCTGATGAGCAGTTCTTC
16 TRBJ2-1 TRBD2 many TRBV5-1 CASSFSSGGSYNEQFF TGCGCCAGCAGCTTTTCTAGCGGTGGCTCCTACAATGAGCAGTTCTTC
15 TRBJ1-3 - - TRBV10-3 CATSESLVSGNTIYF TGTGCCACCAGTGAGTCCTTAGTGTCTGGAAACACCATATATTTT
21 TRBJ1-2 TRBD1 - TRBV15 CATSRAPTGGGFRVANYGYTF TGTGCCACCAGCAGAGCTCCGACAGGGGGCGGATTTCGGGTAGCTAACTATGGCTACACCTTC
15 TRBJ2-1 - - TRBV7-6 CASSSSGRSYNEQFF TGTGCCAGCAGCTCCTCCGGACGATCCTACAATGAGCAGTTCTTC
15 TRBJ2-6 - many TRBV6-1 CASTGGVSGANVLTF TGTGCCAGCACAGGGGGGGTTTCTGGGGCCAACGTCCTGACTTTC
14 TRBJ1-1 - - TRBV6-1 CASSRQGRNTEASF TGTGCCAGCAGCCGCCAGGGGAGGAACACTGAAGCTTCCTTT
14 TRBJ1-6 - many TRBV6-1 CASSVRDRNSPLHF TGTGCCAGCAGCGTCCGGGACCGAAATTCACCCCTCCACTTT
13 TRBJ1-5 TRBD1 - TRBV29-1 CSVPGQGTQPQHF TGCAGCGTGCCCGGACAGGGGACACAGCCCCAGCATTTT
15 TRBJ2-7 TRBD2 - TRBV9 CAGSVVPAGPYEQYF TGTGCCGGCAGCGTAGTTCCAGCGGGGCCTTACGAGCAGTACTTC
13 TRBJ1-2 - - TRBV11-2 CASSPHGGGGYTF TGTGCCAGCAGTCCGCACGGGGGGGGAGGCTACACCTTC
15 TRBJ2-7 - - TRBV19 CASSIGAMSSYEQYF TGTGCCAGTAGTATAGGGGCAATGAGCTCCTACGAGCAGTACTTC
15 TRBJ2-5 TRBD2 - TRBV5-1 CASSQSGGAEKTRYF TGCGCCAGCAGCCAAAGCGGGGGGGCCGAAAAGACCCGGTACTTC
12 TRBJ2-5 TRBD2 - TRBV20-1 CSSGLEGETQYF TGCAGCTCTGGACTAGAGGGAGAGACCCAGTACTTC
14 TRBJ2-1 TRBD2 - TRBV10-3 CAIKGTSGGGERFF TGTGCCATTAAAGGGACTAGCGGGGGCGGTGAGCGGTTCTTC
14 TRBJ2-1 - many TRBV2 CASTVQGWHNEQFF TGTGCCAGCACCGTTCAGGGTTGGCACAATGAGCAGTTCTTC
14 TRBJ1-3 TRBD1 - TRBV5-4 CASSRDREGDTIYF TGTGCCAGCAGCCGGGACAGGGAGGGAGACACCATATATTTT
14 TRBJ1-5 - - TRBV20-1 CSARAGTSTETQHF TGCAGTGCTAGAGCCGGGACTAGTACAGAGACCCAGCATTTT
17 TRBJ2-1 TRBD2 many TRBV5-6 CASSPGLAGASYNEQFF TGTGCCAGCAGCCCAGGACTAGCGGGAGCATCCTACAATGAGCAGTTCTTC
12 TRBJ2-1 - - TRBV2 CASRRPNNEQFF TGTGCCAGCAGAAGACCGAACAATGAGCAGTTCTTC
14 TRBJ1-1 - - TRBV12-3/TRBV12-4 CASSKTGPNTEAFF TGTGCCAGCAGTAAAACAGGGCCGAACACTGAAGCTTTCTTT
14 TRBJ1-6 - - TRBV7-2 CASSTGVGARPLHF TGTGCCAGCAGCACGGGAGTGGGGGCGAGGCCCCTCCACTTT
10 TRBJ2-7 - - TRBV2 CASSGYEQYF TGTGCCAGCAGTGGGTACGAGCAGTACTTC
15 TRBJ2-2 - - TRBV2 CASSLGQESTGELFF TGTGCCAGCAGTTTAGGACAAGAAAGCACCGGGGAGCTGTTTTTT
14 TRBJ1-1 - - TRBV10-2 CATSWAEMNTEAFF TGCGCCACCTCATGGGCAGAGATGAACACTGAAGCTTTCTTT
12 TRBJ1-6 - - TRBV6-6 CASSSDNSPLHF TGTGCCAGCAGTTCAGACAATTCACCCCTCCACTTT
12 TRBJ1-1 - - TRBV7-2 CASTLGPTEAFF TGTGCCAGCACCCTAGGCCCAACTGAAGCTTTCTTT
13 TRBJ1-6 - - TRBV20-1 CSAIQGTWSPPHF TGCAGTGCTATACAGGGAACGTGGTCACCCCCCCACTTT
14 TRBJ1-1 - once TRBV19 CASSIRGRGTEALF TGTGCCAGTAGTATAAGAGGGAGGGGAACTGAAGCTCTCTTT
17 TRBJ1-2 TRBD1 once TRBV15 CATSRVGQGATNYGYTF TGTGCCACCAGCAGGGTTGGACAGGGGGCAACGAACTATGGCTACACCTTC
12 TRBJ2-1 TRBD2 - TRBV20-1 CSAREGGTGLLF TGCAGTGCTAGAGAGGGAGGGACTGGGTTACTCTTC
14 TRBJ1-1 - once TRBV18 CASSPGVRNTEAFF TGTGCCAGCTCGCCCGGAGTACGGAACACTGAAGCTTTCTTT